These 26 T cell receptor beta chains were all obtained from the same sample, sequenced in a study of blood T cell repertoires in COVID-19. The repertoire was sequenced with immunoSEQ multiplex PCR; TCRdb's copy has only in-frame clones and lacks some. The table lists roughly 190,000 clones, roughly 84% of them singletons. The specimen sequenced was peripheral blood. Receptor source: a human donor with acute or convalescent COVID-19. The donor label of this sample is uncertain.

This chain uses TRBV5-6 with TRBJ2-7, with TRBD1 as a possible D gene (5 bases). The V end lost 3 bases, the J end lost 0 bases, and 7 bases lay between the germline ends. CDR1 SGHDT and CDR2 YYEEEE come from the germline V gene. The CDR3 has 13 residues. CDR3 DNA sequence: TGTGCCAGCAGCTACAGGAACTCCTACGAGCAGTACTTC. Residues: CASSYRNSYEQYF.

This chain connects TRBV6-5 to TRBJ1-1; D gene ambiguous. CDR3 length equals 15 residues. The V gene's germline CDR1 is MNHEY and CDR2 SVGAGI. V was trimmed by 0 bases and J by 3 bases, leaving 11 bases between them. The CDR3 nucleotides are TGTGCCAGCAGTTACTCGTGGCAGTTGGACACTGAAGCTTTCTTT. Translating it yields CASSYSWQLDTEAFF.

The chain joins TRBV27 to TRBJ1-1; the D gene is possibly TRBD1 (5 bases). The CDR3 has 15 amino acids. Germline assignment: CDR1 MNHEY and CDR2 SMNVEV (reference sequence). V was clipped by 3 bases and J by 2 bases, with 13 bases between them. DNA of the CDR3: TGTGCCAGCAGTTTCCAGGGCGGGGGAAACACTGAAGCTTTCTTT. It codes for CASSFQGGGNTEAFF.

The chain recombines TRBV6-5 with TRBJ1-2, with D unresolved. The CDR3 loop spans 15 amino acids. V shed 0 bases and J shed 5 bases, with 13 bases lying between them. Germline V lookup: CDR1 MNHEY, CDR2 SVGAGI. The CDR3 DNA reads TGTGCCAGCAGTTACTCACGAATGGGAGGTTATGGCTACACCTTC. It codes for CASSYSRMGGYGYTF.

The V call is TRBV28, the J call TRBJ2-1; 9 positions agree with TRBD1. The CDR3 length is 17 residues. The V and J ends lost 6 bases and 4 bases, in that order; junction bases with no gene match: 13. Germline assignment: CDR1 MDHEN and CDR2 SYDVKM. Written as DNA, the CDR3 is TGTGCCAGCAGCTCAACATTAGGGGACAGGGCGTACAATGAGCAGTTCTTC. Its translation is CASSSTLGDRAYNEQFF.

This CDR3 is CASSRGGRGDTEAFF. The DNA for the CDR3 is TGTGCCAGTAGTAGGGGGGGTCGGGGCGACACTGAAGCTTTCTTT. The rearrangement joins TRBV19 to TRBJ1-1; TRBD1 might be the D (5 bases). CDR1 is LNHDA, CDR2 SQIVND, per germline (reference sequence). This CDR3 has 15 amino acids. Trimming left V 4 bases short and J 3 bases short, with 15 bases between.

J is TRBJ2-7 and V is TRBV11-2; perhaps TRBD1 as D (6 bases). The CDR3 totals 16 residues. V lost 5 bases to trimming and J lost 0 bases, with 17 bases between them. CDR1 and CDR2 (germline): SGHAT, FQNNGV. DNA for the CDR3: TGTGCCAGCAGCCCGCCGTGGGACACTAGCTCCTACGAGCAGTACTTC. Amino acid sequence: CASSPPWDTSSYEQYF.

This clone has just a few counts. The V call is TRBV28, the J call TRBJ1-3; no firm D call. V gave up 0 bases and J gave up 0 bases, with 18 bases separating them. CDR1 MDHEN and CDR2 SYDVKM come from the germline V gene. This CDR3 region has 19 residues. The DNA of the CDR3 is TGTGCCAGCAGTTTATGGAGTCCTTCCCGAATTAACTCTGGAAACACCATATATTTT. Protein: CASSLWSPSRINSGNTIYF.

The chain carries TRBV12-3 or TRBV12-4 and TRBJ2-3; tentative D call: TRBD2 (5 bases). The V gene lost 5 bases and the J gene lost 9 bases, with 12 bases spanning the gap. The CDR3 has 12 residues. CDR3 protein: CASSPLGGTQYF. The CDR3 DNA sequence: TGTGCCAGCAGTCCTCTAGGAGGAACGCAGTATTTT.

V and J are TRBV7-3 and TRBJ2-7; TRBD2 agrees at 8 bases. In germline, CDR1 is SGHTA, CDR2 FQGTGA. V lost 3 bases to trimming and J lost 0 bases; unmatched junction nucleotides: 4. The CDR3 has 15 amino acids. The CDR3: CASSLNAGGSYEQYF. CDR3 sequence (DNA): TGTGCCAGCAGCTTGAATGCGGGAGGCTCCTACGAGCAGTACTTC.

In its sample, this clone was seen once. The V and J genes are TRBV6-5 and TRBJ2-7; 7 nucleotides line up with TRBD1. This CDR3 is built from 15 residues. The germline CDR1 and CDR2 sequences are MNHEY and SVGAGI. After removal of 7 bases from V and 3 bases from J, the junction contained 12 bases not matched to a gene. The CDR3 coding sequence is TGTGCCAGCACCCCAGGGGGTCTCGGCCACTACGAGCAGTACTTC. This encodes CASTPGGLGHYEQYF.

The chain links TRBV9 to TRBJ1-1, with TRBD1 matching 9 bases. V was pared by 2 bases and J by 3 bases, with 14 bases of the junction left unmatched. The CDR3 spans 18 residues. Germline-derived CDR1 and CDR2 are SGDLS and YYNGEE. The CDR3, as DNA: TGTGCCAGCAGCGTGAGGGGACAGGGTAAAAGGAATCACACTGAAGCTTTCTTT. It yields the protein CASSVRGQGKRNHTEAFF.

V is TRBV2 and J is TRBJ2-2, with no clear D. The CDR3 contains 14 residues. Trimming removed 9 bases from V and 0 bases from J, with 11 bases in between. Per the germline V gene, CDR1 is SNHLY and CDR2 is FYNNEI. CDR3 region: CASRTASNTGELFF. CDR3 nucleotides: TGTGCCAGTAGAACAGCTTCGAACACCGGGGAGCTGTTTTTT.

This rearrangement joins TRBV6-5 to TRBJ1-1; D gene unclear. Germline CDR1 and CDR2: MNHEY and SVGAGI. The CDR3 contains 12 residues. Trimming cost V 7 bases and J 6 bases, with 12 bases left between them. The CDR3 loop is CASKTTGAEAFF. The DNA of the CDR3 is TGTGCCAGCAAAACAACCGGAGCTGAAGCTTTCTTT.

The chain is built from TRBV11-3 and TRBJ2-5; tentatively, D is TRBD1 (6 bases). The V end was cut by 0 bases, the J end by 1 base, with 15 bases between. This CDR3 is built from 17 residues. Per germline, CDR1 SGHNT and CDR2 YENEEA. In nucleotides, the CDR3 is TGTGCCAGCAGCTTAGAGGCAGGGGCCCCCTTCCAAGAGACCCAGTACTTC. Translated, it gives CASSLEAGAPFQETQYF.

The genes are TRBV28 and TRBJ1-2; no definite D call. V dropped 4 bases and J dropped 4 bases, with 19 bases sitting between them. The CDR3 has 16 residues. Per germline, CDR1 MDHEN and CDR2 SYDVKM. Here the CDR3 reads CASSSADMGRGYGYTF. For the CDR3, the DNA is TGTGCCAGCAGTTCTGCTGATATGGGCCGGGGCTATGGCTACACCTTC.

As DNA, the CDR3 is TGTGCCAGCAGTAGGGGGTATAATGAGCAGTTCTTC. This sequence encodes CASSRGYNEQFF. The chain employs TRBV28 and TRBJ2-1; a possible D gene is TRBD1 (6 bases). Germline V lookup: CDR1 MDHEN, CDR2 SYDVKM. The CDR3 spans 12 residues. Trimming took off 5 bases at V and 7 bases at J, with 9 bases between the two ends.

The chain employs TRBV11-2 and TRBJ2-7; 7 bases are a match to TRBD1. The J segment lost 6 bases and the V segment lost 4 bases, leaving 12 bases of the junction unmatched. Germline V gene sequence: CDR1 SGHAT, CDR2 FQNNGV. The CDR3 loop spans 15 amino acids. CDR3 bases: TGTGCCAGCAGCTCAGGAACCGACAGGGCTCGCGAGCAGTACTTC. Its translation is CASSSGTDRAREQYF. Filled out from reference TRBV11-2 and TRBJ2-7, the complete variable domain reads EAGVAQSPRYKIIEKRQSVAFWCNPISGHATLYWYQQILGQGPKLLIQFQNNGVVDDSQLPKDRFSAERLKGVDSTLKIQPAKLEDSAVYLCASSSGTDRAREQYFGPGTRLTVT.

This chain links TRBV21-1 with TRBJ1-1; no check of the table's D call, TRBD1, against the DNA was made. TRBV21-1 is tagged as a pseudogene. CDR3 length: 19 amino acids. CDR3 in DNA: TGTGCCAGCAGCAAAGGACAGGGAGGTTGGTCCGACCTGAACACTGAAGCTTTCTTT. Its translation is CASSKGQGGWSDLNTEAFF.

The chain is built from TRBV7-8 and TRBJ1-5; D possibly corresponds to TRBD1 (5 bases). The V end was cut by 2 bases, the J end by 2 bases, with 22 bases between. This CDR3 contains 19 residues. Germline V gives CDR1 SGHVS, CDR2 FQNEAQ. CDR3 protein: CASSLRGRETAIRNQPQHF. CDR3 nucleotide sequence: TGTGCCAGCAGCTTACGGGGGAGGGAAACAGCTATTCGCAATCAGCCCCAGCATTTT.

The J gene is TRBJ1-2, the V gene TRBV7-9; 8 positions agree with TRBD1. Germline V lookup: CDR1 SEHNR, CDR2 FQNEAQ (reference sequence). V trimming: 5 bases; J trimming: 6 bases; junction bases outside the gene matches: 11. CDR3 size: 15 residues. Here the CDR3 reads CASSPGQGRRHGYTF. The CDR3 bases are TGTGCCAGCAGCCCCGGACAGGGTCGAAGGCATGGCTACACCTTC.

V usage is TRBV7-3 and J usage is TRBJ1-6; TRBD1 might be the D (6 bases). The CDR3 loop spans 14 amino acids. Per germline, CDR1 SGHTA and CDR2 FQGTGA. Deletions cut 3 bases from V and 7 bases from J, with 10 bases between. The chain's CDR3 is CASSFGGPNSPLHF. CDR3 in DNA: TGTGCCAGCAGCTTCGGGGGGCCAAATTCACCCCTCCACTTT. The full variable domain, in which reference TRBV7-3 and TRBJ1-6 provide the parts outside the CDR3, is GAGVSQTPSNKVTEKGKYVELRCDPISGHTALYWYRQSLGQGPEFLIYFQGTGAADDSGLPNDRFFAVRPEGSVSTLKIQRTERGDSAVYLCASSFGGPNSPLHFGNGTRLTVT.

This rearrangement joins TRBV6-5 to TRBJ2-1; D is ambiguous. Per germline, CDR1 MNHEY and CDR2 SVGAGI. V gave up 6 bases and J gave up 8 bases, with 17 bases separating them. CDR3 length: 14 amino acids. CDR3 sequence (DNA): TGTGCCAGCAGCCCCCCGCCCTTTGGGCATGAGCAGTTCTTC. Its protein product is CASSPPPFGHEQFF.

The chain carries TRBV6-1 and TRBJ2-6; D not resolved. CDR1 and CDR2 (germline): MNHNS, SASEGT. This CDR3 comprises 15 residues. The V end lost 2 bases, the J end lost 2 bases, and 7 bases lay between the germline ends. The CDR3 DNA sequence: TGTGCCAGCAGTGAAACTCGGGCTGGGGCCAACGTCCTGACTTTC. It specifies CASSETRAGANVLTF.

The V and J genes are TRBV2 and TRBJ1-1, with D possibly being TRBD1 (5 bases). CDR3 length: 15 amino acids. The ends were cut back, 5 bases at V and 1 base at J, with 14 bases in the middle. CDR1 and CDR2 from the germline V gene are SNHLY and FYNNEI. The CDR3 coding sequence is TGTGCCAGCAGTCCCGGGAGTGGGGGGAACACTGAAGCTTTCTTT. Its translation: CASSPGSGGNTEAFF.

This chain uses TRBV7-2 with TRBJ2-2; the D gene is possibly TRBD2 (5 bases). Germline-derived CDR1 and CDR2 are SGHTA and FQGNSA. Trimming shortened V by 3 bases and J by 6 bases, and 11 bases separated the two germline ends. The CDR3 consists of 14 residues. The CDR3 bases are TGTGCCAGCAGCTTGTTGGACTGGGCCGGGGAGCTGTTTTTT. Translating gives CASSLLDWAGELFF.